This is a list of T cell receptor beta chains from one sample in a study of blood T cell repertoires in COVID-19. The data were produced by immunoSEQ multiplex PCR, yet TCRdb's version contains in-frame clones alone and is incomplete. The repertoire holds 80,000 to 95,000 clones, 77% seen once, with roughly 10% in the top ten. Sequencing input: peripheral blood. The receptors were sampled from an elderly woman with acute or convalescent COVID-19. CDR3s include the opening cysteine and the closing phenylalanine or tryptophan. Each record gives: D gene, J gene, V gene, clone size, CDR3 DNA, CDR3 protein. A D gene is named only where the DNA matches it firmly. Not all rows give a size; the values are once, few, many and, for expanded clones, a class.

D: TRBD1
J: TRBJ1-5
V: TRBV7-9
size: NA
DNA: TGTGCCAGCAGCACTCAAGGGGACAGAAATCAGCCCCAGCATTTT
CDR3: CASSTQGDRNQPQHF

D: TRBD1
J: TRBJ2-3
V: TRBV9
size: NA
DNA: TGTGCCAGCAGCGTCCGGGACAGGGGGCCAGATACGCAGTATTTT
CDR3: CASSVRDRGPDTQYF

D: TRBD1
J: TRBJ1-1
V: TRBV5-1
size: NA
DNA: TGCGCCAGCAGCTTGATCGACAGGGGACCTGAAGCTTTCTTT
CDR3: CASSLIDRGPEAFF

D: TRBD2
J: TRBJ2-1
V: TRBV3-1/TRBV3-2
size: few
DNA: TGTGCCAGCAGCCCCCACGAAGCGGGGGGGCTCAATGAGCAGTTCTTC
CDR3: CASSPHEAGGLNEQFF

D: NA
J: TRBJ2-1
V: TRBV2
size: NA
DNA: TGTGCCAGCAGTGGACTAGTAGGATTATCGTTCTTC
CDR3: CASSGLVGLSFF

D: NA
J: TRBJ1-2
V: TRBV7-2
size: NA
DNA: TGTGCCAGCAGCTTGGTACTAGTCGATGGCTACACCTTC
CDR3: CASSLVLVDGYTF

D: NA
J: TRBJ1-1
V: TRBV11-3
size: once
DNA: TGTGCCAGCAGCTTTGACAGTATGAACACTGAAGCTTTCTTT
CDR3: CASSFDSMNTEAFF

D: NA
J: TRBJ1-1
V: TRBV7-8
size: once
DNA: TGTGCCAGCAGCCCCAGGGCCCTGAACACTGAAGCTTTCTTT
CDR3: CASSPRALNTEAFF

D: NA
J: TRBJ1-2
V: TRBV28
size: once
DNA: TGTGCCAGCAGTTTCGACAGCTATGGCTACACCTTC
CDR3: CASSFDSYGYTF

D: NA
J: TRBJ1-5
V: TRBV28
size: NA
DNA: TGTGCCAGCAGTTTCGGGGTCAATCAGCCCCAGCATTTT
CDR3: CASSFGVNQPQHF

D: NA
J: TRBJ2-3
V: TRBV5-1
size: few
DNA: TGCGCCAGCAGCTTGGGGACACCGGTAACAGATACGCAGTATTTT
CDR3: CASSLGTPVTDTQYF

D: TRBD2
J: TRBJ2-7
V: TRBV4-2
size: few
DNA: TGTGCCAGCAGCAAAGCGGGACTAGCGGAGGTCTACGAGCAGTACTTC
CDR3: CASSKAGLAEVYEQYF

D: TRBD1
J: TRBJ2-2
V: TRBV18
size: NA
DNA: TGTGCCAGCTCACCTCGGACAGGGCGGTCCAGCGGGGAGCTGTTTTTT
CDR3: CASSPRTGRSSGELFF

D: NA
J: TRBJ2-1
V: TRBV6-5
size: NA
DNA: TGTGCCAGCAGTCCAGACAGTTACAATGAGCAGTTCTTC
CDR3: CASSPDSYNEQFF

D: TRBD1
J: TRBJ1-4
V: TRBV4-3
size: few
DNA: TGCGCCAGCAGCCAAAATTTTGGGACAGGGGTGGAAAAACTGTTTTTT
CDR3: CASSQNFGTGVEKLFF

D: TRBD2
J: TRBJ2-3
V: TRBV7-9
size: NA
DNA: TGTGCCAGCAGCAAGACTAGCGGGACTTCTCCCAACACGGCAGATACGCAGTATTTT
CDR3: CASSKTSGTSPNTADTQYF

D: TRBD2
J: TRBJ2-7
V: TRBV28
size: NA
DNA: TGTGCCAGCAGTTTGCCGGGGACTATGTCCTACGAGCAGTACTTC
CDR3: CASSLPGTMSYEQYF

D: NA
J: TRBJ2-1
V: TRBV5-4
size: NA
DNA: TGTGCCAGCAGCTTGAGGGGTTCCTACAATGAGCAGTTCTTC
CDR3: CASSLRGSYNEQFF

D: TRBD2
J: TRBJ2-7
V: TRBV5-4
size: NA
DNA: TGTGCCAGCAACTCGGGACTAGCGGGACCTTACGAGCAGTACTTC
CDR3: CASNSGLAGPYEQYF

D: NA
J: TRBJ2-1
V: TRBV11-3
size: once
DNA: TGTGCCAGCAGCCCACGGGGGGCACAACGTGAGCAGTTCTTC
CDR3: CASSPRGAQREQFF

D: TRBD2
J: TRBJ2-7
V: TRBV6-2/TRBV6-3
size: NA
DNA: TGTGCCAGCAGCTCCGGGGGGAGCTCCTACGAGCAGTACTTC
CDR3: CASSSGGSSYEQYF

D: TRBD1
J: TRBJ1-4
V: TRBV6-5
size: NA
DNA: TGTGCCAGCACAGGGACAGCGAATGAAAAACTGTTTTTT
CDR3: CASTGTANEKLFF

D: NA
J: TRBJ1-2
V: TRBV28
size: NA
DNA: TGTGCCAGCAGTTTGCCCCGGAGGGCCTATGGCTACACCTTC
CDR3: CASSLPRRAYGYTF

D: NA
J: TRBJ2-7
V: TRBV29-1
size: NA
DNA: TGCAGCGTTGCCGTAGACTACGAGCAGTACTTC
CDR3: CSVAVDYEQYF

D: NA
J: TRBJ1-3
V: TRBV19
size: NA
DNA: TGTGCCAGTAGTCCTTGGACAGCTGGAAACACCATATATTTT
CDR3: CASSPWTAGNTIYF

D: NA
J: TRBJ1-1
V: TRBV6-5
size: NA
DNA: TGTGCCAGCCAAGGGGGTCAGGTGAACACTGAAGCTTTCTTT
CDR3: CASQGGQVNTEAFF

D: NA
J: TRBJ2-1
V: TRBV6-6
size: NA
DNA: TGTGCCAGCAAGCCAGGACAGCAGTACAATGAGCAGTTCTTC
CDR3: CASKPGQQYNEQFF

D: NA
J: TRBJ1-3
V: TRBV7-2
size: NA
DNA: TGTGCCAGCAGTCCAAATGTTGGGAGGACCATATATTTT
CDR3: CASSPNVGRTIYF

D: TRBD1
J: TRBJ1-2
V: TRBV6-4
size: NA
DNA: TGTGCCAGCAGTGAGGCTCCAGGGGGTCACTATGGCTACACCTTC
CDR3: CASSEAPGGHYGYTF

D: NA
J: TRBJ2-7
V: TRBV5-3
size: NA
DNA: TGTGCCAGAAAGGAGGGGGGGCCCTACGAGCAGTACTTC
CDR3: CARKEGGPYEQYF

D: TRBD1
J: TRBJ2-1
V: TRBV5-1
size: once
DNA: TGCGCCAGCCGGACAGGTGGGGTCTACAATGAGCAGTTCTTC
CDR3: CASRTGGVYNEQFF

D: NA
J: TRBJ2-4
V: TRBV7-2
size: few
DNA: TGTGCCAGCAGCTTATCCCACCTAGAAAACATTCAGTACTTC
CDR3: CASSLSHLENIQYF

D: NA
J: TRBJ2-3
V: TRBV7-7
size: once
DNA: TGTGCTAGCAGCTTGACCACAGACACAGATACGCAGTATTTT
CDR3: CASSLTTDTDTQYF

D: NA
J: TRBJ2-2
V: TRBV9
size: NA
DNA: TGTGCCAGCAGCGTAGTCATCGGGGACTACACCGGGGAGCTGTTTTTT
CDR3: CASSVVIGDYTGELFF

D: TRBD1
J: TRBJ1-5
V: TRBV28
size: NA
DNA: TGTGCCAGCAGTTTCCGGGACAGGGATCAGCCCCAGCATTTT
CDR3: CASSFRDRDQPQHF

D: NA
J: TRBJ2-5
V: TRBV7-2
size: NA
DNA: TGTGCCAGCAGCTTTCGTGAGACCCAGTACTTC
CDR3: CASSFRETQYF

D: TRBD1
J: TRBJ1-1
V: TRBV4-1
size: few
DNA: TGCGCCAGCAGCTATCCGGGACAGGGAAAGGTCACTGAAGCTTTCTTT
CDR3: CASSYPGQGKVTEAFF

D: TRBD1
J: TRBJ1-5
V: TRBV9
size: NA
DNA: TGTGCCAGCAGCGTAGGACAGGGAAAGAATCAGCCCCAGCATTTT
CDR3: CASSVGQGKNQPQHF

D: TRBD1
J: TRBJ1-6
V: TRBV6-2/TRBV6-3
size: few
DNA: TGTGCCAGCAGTGACCCTATAACAGGGGTCGGTAATTCACCCCTCCACTTT
CDR3: CASSDPITGVGNSPLHF

D: NA
J: TRBJ1-1
V: TRBV7-2
size: NA
DNA: TGTGCCAGCAGCCCCGGGAGGGAAGCTTTCTTT
CDR3: CASSPGREAFF

D: NA
J: TRBJ2-2
V: TRBV5-1
size: NA
DNA: TGCGCCAGCTCCAGGAACACCGGGGAGCTGTTTTTT
CDR3: CASSRNTGELFF

D: TRBD1
J: TRBJ2-7
V: TRBV20-1
size: NA
DNA: TGCAGTGCTAGTGGGGACAGGGACGTCTACGAGCAGTACTTC
CDR3: CSASGDRDVYEQYF

D: NA
J: TRBJ2-5
V: TRBV24-1
size: NA
DNA: TGTGCCACCAGTGGTGGTAGCCCAGAGACCCAGTACTTC
CDR3: CATSGGSPETQYF

D: TRBD1
J: TRBJ1-1
V: TRBV19
size: few
DNA: TGTGCCAGTAAAGGACAGGGGAACACTGAAGCTTTCTTT
CDR3: CASKGQGNTEAFF

D: NA
J: TRBJ1-2
V: TRBV7-2
size: NA
DNA: TGTGCCAGCAGCTCGGGGGGCGTATTCTATGGCTACACCTTC
CDR3: CASSSGGVFYGYTF

D: NA
J: TRBJ1-3
V: TRBV14
size: NA
DNA: TGTGCCAGCAGCCCCCGGACATTCTCTGGAAACACCATATATTTT
CDR3: CASSPRTFSGNTIYF

D: TRBD2
J: TRBJ2-1
V: TRBV19
size: NA
DNA: TGTGCCACAGAGCTAGCGGGGGGGAATAATGAGCAGTTCTTC
CDR3: CATELAGGNNEQFF

D: TRBD2
J: TRBJ2-1
V: TRBV3-1/TRBV3-2
size: NA
DNA: TGTGCCAGCAGCCAACAACCACGGGGGGATGAGCAGTTCTTC
CDR3: CASSQQPRGDEQFF

D: TRBD2
J: TRBJ2-5
V: TRBV10-3
size: NA
DNA: TGTGCCATCAGAGGCGGGACTAGCGGGAAAAGCGAGACCCAGTACTTC
CDR3: CAIRGGTSGKSETQYF

D: NA
J: TRBJ1-5
V: TRBV7-9
size: few
DNA: TGTGCCAGCAGCTTCCCAGGGGACCAGCCCCAGCATTTT
CDR3: CASSFPGDQPQHF

D: TRBD1
J: TRBJ2-2
V: TRBV24-1
size: NA
DNA: TGTGCCACCAGTGATTGGGGACAGGGTACCGGGGAGCTGTTTTTT
CDR3: CATSDWGQGTGELFF